This TCR beta chain was recorded in a study of blood T cell repertoires in COVID-19. Study-wide context: Researchers got acute and convalescent COVID-19 samples from the United States, Italy and Spain. Sample material is recorded as cDNA or gDNA derived from T cells, B-cell-depleted T cells, or PBMCs.

Germline lookup yields CDR1 SGHNT and CDR2 YENEEA. The V gene lost 11 bases and the J gene lost 1 base, with 12 bases spanning the gap. The length of the CDR3 is 14 residues. Original processing methods: Amplification of reference gene primers was used by the study to estimate nucleated cell counts. Sequenced by immunoSEQ multiplex PCR; TCRdb stores in-frame clones only, minus some. The D gene and trimming were derived from the DNA, and the V and J assignments and clone size from that table. Of some 150,000 clones listed, approximately 86% are singletons. The genes are TRBV11-3 and TRBJ2-6; TRBD1 is a possible D gene (6 bases). Sequencing was done on a sample of peripheral blood. This TCR derives from a woman aged 45-65 years with acute or convalescent COVID-19. The CDR3 reads CASTGYSGANVLTF. In DNA form, the CDR3 reads TGTGCCTCGACAGGATATTCTGGGGCCAACGTCCTGACTTTC. Variable domain in full (rest from reference TRBV11-3 and TRBJ2-6): EAGVVQSPRYKIIEKKQPVAFWCNPISGHNTLYWYLQNLGQGPELLIRYENEEAVDDSQLPKDRFSAERLKGVDSTLKIQPAELGDSAVYLCASTGYSGANVLTFGAGSRLTVL.